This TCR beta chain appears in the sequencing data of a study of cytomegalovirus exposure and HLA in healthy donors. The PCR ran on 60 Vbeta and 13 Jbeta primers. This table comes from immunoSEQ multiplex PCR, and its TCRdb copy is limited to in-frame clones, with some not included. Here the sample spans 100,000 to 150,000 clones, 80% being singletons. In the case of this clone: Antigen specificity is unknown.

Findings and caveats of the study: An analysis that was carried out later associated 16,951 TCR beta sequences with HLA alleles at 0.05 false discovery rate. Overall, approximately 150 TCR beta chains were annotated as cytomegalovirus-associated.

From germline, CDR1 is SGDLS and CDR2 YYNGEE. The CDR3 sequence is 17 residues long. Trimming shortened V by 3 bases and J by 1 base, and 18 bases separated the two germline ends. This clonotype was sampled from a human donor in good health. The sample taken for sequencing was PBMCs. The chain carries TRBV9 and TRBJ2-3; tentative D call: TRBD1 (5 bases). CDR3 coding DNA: TGTGCCAGCAGCGGGCGACCCGGACAAAAGGGCACAGATACGCAGTATTTT. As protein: CASSGRPGQKGTDTQYF. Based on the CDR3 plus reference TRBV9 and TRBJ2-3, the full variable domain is DSGVTQTPKHLITATGQRVTLRCSPRSGDLSVYWYQQSLDQGLQFLIQYYNGEERAKGNILERFSAQQFPDLHSELNLSSLELGDSALYFCASSGRPGQKGTDTQYFGPGTRLTVL.